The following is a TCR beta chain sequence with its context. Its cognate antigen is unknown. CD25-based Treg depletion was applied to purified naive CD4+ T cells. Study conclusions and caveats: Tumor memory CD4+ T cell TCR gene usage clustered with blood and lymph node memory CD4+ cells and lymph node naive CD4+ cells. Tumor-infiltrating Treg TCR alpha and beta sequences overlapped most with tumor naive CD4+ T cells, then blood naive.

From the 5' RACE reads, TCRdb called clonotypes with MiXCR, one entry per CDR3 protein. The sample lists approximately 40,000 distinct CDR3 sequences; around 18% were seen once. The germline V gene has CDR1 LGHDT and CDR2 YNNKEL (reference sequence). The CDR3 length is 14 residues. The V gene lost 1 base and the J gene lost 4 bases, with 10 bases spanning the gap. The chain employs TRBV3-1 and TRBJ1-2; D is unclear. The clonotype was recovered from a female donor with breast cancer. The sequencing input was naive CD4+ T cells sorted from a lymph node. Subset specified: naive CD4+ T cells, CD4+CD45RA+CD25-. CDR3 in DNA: TGTGCCAGCAGCCAAGGCGGATCTGTCTATGGCTACACCTTC. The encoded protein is CASSQGGSVYGYTF.